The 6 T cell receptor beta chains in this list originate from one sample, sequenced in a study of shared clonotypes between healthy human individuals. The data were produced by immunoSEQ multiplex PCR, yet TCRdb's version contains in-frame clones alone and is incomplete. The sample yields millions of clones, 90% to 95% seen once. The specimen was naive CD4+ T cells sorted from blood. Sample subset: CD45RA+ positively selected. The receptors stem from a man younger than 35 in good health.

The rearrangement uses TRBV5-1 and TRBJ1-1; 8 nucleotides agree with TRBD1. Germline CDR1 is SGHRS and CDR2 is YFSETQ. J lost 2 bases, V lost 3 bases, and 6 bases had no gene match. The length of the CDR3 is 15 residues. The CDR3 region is CASSSRTGQNTEAFF. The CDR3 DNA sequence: TGCGCCAGCAGCTCGAGGACAGGGCAAAACACTGAAGCTTTCTTT.

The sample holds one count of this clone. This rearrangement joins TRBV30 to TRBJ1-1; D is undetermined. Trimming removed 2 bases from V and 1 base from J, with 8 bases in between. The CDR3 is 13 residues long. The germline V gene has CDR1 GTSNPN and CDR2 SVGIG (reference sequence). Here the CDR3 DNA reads TGTGCCTGGAGTTGGGTGGCGAACACTGAAGCTTTCTTT. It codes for CAWSWVANTEAFF.

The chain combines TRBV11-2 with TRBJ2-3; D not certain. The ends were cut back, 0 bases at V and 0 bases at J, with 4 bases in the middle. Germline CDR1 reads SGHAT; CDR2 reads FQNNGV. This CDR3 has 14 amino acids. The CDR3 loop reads CASSLEVSTDTQYF. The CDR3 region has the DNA TGTGCCAGCAGCTTAGAAGTCAGCACAGATACGCAGTATTTT.

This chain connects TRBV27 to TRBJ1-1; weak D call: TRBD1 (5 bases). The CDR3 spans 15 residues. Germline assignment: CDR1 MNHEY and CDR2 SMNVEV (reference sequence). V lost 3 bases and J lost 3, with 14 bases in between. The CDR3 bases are TGTGCCAGCAGTTTCTATGGGGGTCGGGACACTGAAGCTTTCTTT. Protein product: CASSFYGGRDTEAFF.

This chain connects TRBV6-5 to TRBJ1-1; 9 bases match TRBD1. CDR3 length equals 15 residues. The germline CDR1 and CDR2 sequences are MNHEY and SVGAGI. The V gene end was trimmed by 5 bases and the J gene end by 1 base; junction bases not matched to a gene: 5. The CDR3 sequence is CASSRTGQGNTEAFF. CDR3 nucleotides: TGTGCCAGCAGTAGAACGGGACAGGGGAACACTGAAGCTTTCTTT.

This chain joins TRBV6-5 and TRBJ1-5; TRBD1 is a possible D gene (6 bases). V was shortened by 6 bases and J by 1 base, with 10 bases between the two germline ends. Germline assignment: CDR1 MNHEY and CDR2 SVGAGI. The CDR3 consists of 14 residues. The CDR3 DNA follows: TGTGCCAGCAGACAGGGTTACAGCAATCAGCCCCAGCATTTT. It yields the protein CASRQGYSNQPQHF.